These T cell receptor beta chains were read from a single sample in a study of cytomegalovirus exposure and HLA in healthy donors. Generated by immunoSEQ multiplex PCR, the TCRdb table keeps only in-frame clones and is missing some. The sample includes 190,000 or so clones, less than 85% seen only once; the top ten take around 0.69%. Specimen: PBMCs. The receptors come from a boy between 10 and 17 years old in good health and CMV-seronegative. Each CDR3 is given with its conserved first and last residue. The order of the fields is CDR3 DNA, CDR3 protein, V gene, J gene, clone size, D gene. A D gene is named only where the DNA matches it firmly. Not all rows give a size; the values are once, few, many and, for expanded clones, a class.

TGTGCCAGCAGCTTACGGAGGGTCCACGAGCAGTACTTC,CASSLRRVHEQYF,TRBV11-3,TRBJ2-7,NA,NA
TGTGCCAGCAGTGACTGGGGAGTCACTGAAGCTTTCTTT,CASSDWGVTEAFF,TRBV6-1,TRBJ1-1,NA,NA
TGTGCCAGCAGCCCGGCCCCGGGACAGGGCTACACCTTC,CASSPAPGQGYTF,TRBV7-3,TRBJ1-2,NA,TRBD1
TGTGCCAGTAGCCTAGGGGTGAACAGGGGGTCCGAGCAGTACTTC,CASSLGVNRGSEQYF,TRBV19,TRBJ2-7,NA,TRBD1
TGTGCCAGCAGCAATAGGGACGGACTATTATATGGCTACACCTTC,CASSNRDGLLYGYTF,TRBV21-1,TRBJ1-2,NA,NA
TGTGCCAGCAGCTCGGACGGAGGGTATGGCTACACCTTC,CASSSDGGYGYTF,TRBV7-3,TRBJ1-2,NA,NA
TGTGCCAGCAGCGGTGAGACGGGGGGGGGCTATGGCTACACCTTC,CASSGETGGGYGYTF,TRBV5-6,TRBJ1-2,NA,NA
TGTGCCAGCAGACGGACTAGCGTAGGCACCGGGGAGCTGTTTTTT,CASRRTSVGTGELFF,TRBV6-1,TRBJ2-2,once,TRBD2
TGTGCCAGTAGTCGCGGCTACTCCTCCTATGGCTACACCTTC,CASSRGYSSYGYTF,TRBV19,TRBJ1-2,NA,NA
TGCGCCAGCAGCCAAGCCGCCCAGTCCAAGAACACTGAAGCTTTCTTT,CASSQAAQSKNTEAFF,TRBV4-1,TRBJ1-1,few,NA
TGTGCCAGCAGCTTGGATTGGGCGAACACTGAAGCTTTCTTT,CASSLDWANTEAFF,TRBV5-8,TRBJ1-1,NA,NA
TGTGCCTCTGTAGTAGGGGGCCATACTGAAGCTTTCTTT,CASVVGGHTEAFF,TRBV28,TRBJ1-1,NA,TRBD1
TGCAGCGTGCAGGGTTTTTATGGCACTGAAGCTTTCTTT,CSVQGFYGTEAFF,TRBV29-1,TRBJ1-1,NA,NA
TGTGCCAGCAGCGGGGCGCAGGCTAGCTCCTATAATTCACCCCTCCACTTT,CASSGAQASSYNSPLHF,TRBV7-9,TRBJ1-6,NA,NA
TGTGCTAGTGGCCTCTATCGCAGGGGGCTCTTTCACGAAGCTTTCTTT,CASGLYRRGLFHEAFF,TRBV12-5,TRBJ1-1,NA,TRBD1
TGTGCCATCAGTGGCACTAGCGGCCAAGAGACCCAGTACTTC,CAISGTSGQETQYF,TRBV10-3,TRBJ2-5,NA,TRBD2
TGTGCCAGCAGAACTGGACAGGGGTTAGGCTACACCTTC,CASRTGQGLGYTF,TRBV6-5,TRBJ1-2,NA,TRBD1
TGTGCCAGCAGTTACGGCCCGGGACTAGGGGGGGTGCAGTATTTT,CASSYGPGLGGVQYF,TRBV6-5,TRBJ2-3,NA,TRBD2
TGTGCCAGCAGTGGGGGGAGGGGCGTTCAGGAAAACATTCAGTACTTC,CASSGGRGVQENIQYF,TRBV2,TRBJ2-4,NA,TRBD2
TGTGCCAGCTCACCACCGACAGGGGTAAACACCGGGGAGCTGTTTTTT,CASSPPTGVNTGELFF,TRBV18,TRBJ2-2,NA,TRBD1
TGTGCCAGCAGCTTGGTTGCGGTTGTCTACGAGCAGTACTTC,CASSLVAVVYEQYF,TRBV5-6,TRBJ2-7,NA,NA
TGCGCCAGCAGCTTGCCGACAGGGCTTTACAATGAGCAGTTCTTC,CASSLPTGLYNEQFF,TRBV5-1,TRBJ2-1,NA,TRBD1
TGTGCCAGTAGTACCACAGATAAGCTGTTTTTT,CASSTTDKLFF,TRBV19,TRBJ2-2,NA,NA
TGTGCCTGGTCTACAGAGACAACTAATGAAAAACTGTTTTTT,CAWSTETTNEKLFF,TRBV30,TRBJ1-4,NA,NA
TGTGCCAGCAGCCTGCCGGGACCCAAAGCGGGTACTGAAGCTTTCTTT,CASSLPGPKAGTEAFF,TRBV4-2,TRBJ1-1,NA,NA
TGTGCCAGCAGCTTATCAGGGGTACACGAGCAGTACTTC,CASSLSGVHEQYF,TRBV7-9,TRBJ2-7,NA,NA
TGTGCCAGTAGTCCCGGGGTTAACTATGGCTACACCTTC,CASSPGVNYGYTF,TRBV19,TRBJ1-2,NA,NA
TGCGCCAGCAGCTCTACTAGCCGCGAGACCCAGTACTTC,CASSSTSRETQYF,TRBV5-1,TRBJ2-5,NA,NA
TGTGCCAGCTCACCAGAGACAGCTAATGAAAAACTGTTTTTT,CASSPETANEKLFF,TRBV18,TRBJ1-4,NA,NA
TGTGCCAGCAGCTTAGTTGGACATGATTTCGGCAGCTACGAGCAGTACTTC,CASSLVGHDFGSYEQYF,TRBV7-9,TRBJ2-7,NA,NA
TGTGCCTGGAGCCCGGACCGGGACAGGCCGAACACTGAAGCTTTCTTT,CAWSPDRDRPNTEAFF,TRBV30,TRBJ1-1,NA,TRBD1
TGTGCCAGCAGCTTATTAGCTAGCGGGGAAGAGCAGTTCTTC,CASSLLASGEEQFF,TRBV7-3,TRBJ2-1,few,TRBD2
TGTGCCAGTAGTGACAGGGGGCCCCCCACTGAAGCTTTCTTT,CASSDRGPPTEAFF,TRBV19,TRBJ1-1,NA,TRBD1
TGTGCCAGCAGCCGGTCCGGGACACACAGCTCCTACGAGCAGTACTTC,CASSRSGTHSSYEQYF,TRBV5-6,TRBJ2-7,once,NA
TGTGCCAGCAGCCAAGATGGGGGGACAGGGATTTCTGAAGCTTTCTTT,CASSQDGGTGISEAFF,TRBV14,TRBJ1-1,NA,TRBD1
TGCGCCAGCCGCGATAGACCAGGGGTGGACGAGCAGTACTTC,CASRDRPGVDEQYF,TRBV5-1,TRBJ2-7,NA,NA
TGTGCCAGCAGCCAAGAAGGGACAGGGTATTCACCCCTCCACTTT,CASSQEGTGYSPLHF,TRBV4-2,TRBJ1-6,NA,TRBD1
TGTGCCAGTAGTACTGGCAGCTCTGGAAACACCATATATTTT,CASSTGSSGNTIYF,TRBV19,TRBJ1-3,NA,NA
TGCGCCAGCAGCTTGGCAGGGGGCTGGGAGACCCAGTACTTC,CASSLAGGWETQYF,TRBV5-1,TRBJ2-5,NA,TRBD1
TGTGCCAGCAGCTCGACAGGGGGCGATTCACCCCTCCACTTT,CASSSTGGDSPLHF,TRBV5-4,TRBJ1-6,NA,TRBD1
TGTGCCAGCAGTCAGCCTGGGGGGAAAAGCAATCAGCCCCAGCATTTT,CASSQPGGKSNQPQHF,TRBV6-6,TRBJ1-5,NA,NA
TGTGCCAGCAGCCAATTAGCGGGAGGGTCTAATACGCAGTATTTT,CASSQLAGGSNTQYF,TRBV7-2,TRBJ2-3,NA,TRBD2
TGTGCCAGCAGCAAATACCCAGGGCAAGGCACTGAAGCTTTCTTT,CASSKYPGQGTEAFF,TRBV7-8,TRBJ1-1,NA,NA
TGTGCCAGCAGTTACAGGGGCAACACTGAAGCTTTCTTT,CASSYRGNTEAFF,TRBV27,TRBJ1-1,NA,TRBD1
TGTGCCATCAGTGACTTGAACAGGGGGCCAGAGCAGTTCTTC,CAISDLNRGPEQFF,TRBV10-3,TRBJ2-1,NA,TRBD1
TGTGCCAGCAGCTTGGAGGGGGCACGGAACACTGAAGCTTTCTTT,CASSLEGARNTEAFF,TRBV5-4,TRBJ1-1,NA,TRBD1
TGTGCCAGCAGTCCGACAGGGCTCGATCAGCCCCAGCATTTT,CASSPTGLDQPQHF,TRBV6-1,TRBJ1-5,NA,TRBD1
TGTGCCAGCAGCTTAGGACAGGGGGTTCACGAGCAGTACTTC,CASSLGQGVHEQYF,TRBV13,TRBJ2-7,NA,TRBD1